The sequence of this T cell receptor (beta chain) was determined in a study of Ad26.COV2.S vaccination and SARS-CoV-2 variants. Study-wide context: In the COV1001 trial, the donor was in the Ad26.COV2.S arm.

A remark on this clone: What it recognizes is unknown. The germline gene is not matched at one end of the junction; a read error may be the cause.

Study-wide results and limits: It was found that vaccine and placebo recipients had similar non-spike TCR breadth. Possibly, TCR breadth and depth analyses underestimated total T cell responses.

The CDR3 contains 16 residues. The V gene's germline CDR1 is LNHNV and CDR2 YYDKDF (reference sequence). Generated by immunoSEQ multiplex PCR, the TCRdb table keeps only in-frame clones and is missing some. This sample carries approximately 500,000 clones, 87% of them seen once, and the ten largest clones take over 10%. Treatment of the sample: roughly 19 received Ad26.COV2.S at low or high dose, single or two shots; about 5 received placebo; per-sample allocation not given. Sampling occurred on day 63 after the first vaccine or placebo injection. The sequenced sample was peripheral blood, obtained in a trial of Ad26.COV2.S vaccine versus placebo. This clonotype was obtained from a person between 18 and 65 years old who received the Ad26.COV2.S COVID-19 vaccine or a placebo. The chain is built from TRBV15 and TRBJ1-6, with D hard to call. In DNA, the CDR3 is TGTGTCACCAGCAGAGATCTCCGGACCCGCAATTCACCCCTCCACTTT. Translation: CVTSRDLRTRNSPLHF.